This T cell receptor (beta chain) was captured in a study of read filtering for tumor transcriptome and immune sequencing (TCRdb year 2020). A note on the overall study: The cohort had approximately 16 male and more than 11 female patients with a mean age of about 70 years, ranging from about 45 to 85. Under revised international staging, fewer than ten patients fell into R-ISS I, more than 15 into R-ISS II and 6 or 7 into R-ISS III. After DNase treatment, whole-transcriptome libraries were prepared with the TruSeq RNA Access Library Prep Kit. Per sample, about 4.05 to 11 million TCR-region mapped reads were obtained with IR-seq, compared with only roughly 85 to 1,300 with RNA-seq. TCR repertoires obtained by targeted immune repertoire sequencing and by bulk whole-transcriptome sequencing performed on the same bone marrow samples were compared. One main goal was a read-filtering strategy for immune repertoire data, in particular deciding whether clonotypes backed by only one read should be removed. Study-level results and caveats: When single-read clonotypes were removed, the proportions of shared clonotypes in IR-seq and RNA-seq correlated more strongly. Clonotypes were captured by IR-seq at much higher depth and more reliably than by RNA-seq, and smaller IR-seq throughput was sufficient for identification of most shared clonotypes. The sorted CD138-negative fraction was not purified T cells but a mixed bone marrow immune population. In IR-seq, approximately 80% of clonotypes but 3% to 3.5% of total reads were represented by single-read clonotypes, whereas in RNA-seq, 60% to 75% of clonotypes and approximately 44% of reads were represented by single-read clonotypes.

Every patient had bone marrow sampled at the time of active disease. Ficoll-Hypaque density gradient centrifugation was used to isolate bone marrow mononuclear cells. To remove myeloma plasma cells, the cells were labeled with CD138 magnetic microbeads on a MACS separator, and CD138-negative cells were then collected by negative selection. Flow cytometry on an Attune NxT with CD138 antibodies was used to check the purity of the isolated cells. Total RNA was extracted using TRIzol reagent and was quantified on a NanoDrop spectrophotometer. For each patient, paired RNA-seq and IR-seq were run on the CD138-negative bone marrow sample from that patient. TCR libraries were constructed from approximately 390 ng RNA using the Immunoverse kit, and molecular barcoded adaptors covering alpha/delta and beta/gamma chains were employed. TCR library preparation used the same RNA that went into transcriptome sequencing. TCR libraries were sequenced on an Illumina HiSeq 4000 with 2 x 150 cycles. Under the source paper's analysis protocol: MiXCR aligned TCR reads to human V, D, J and C references and assembled the aligned reads into CDR3 clonotypes, with quality filtering and error correction included. The tcR package in R was used to analyze clonotype counts and gene usage diversity. For inspection of raw mapping reads, RNA-seq reads were mapped by STAR aligner version 2.5.3a onto GRCh37 of the human genome. IR-seq fastq files were randomly downsampled with Seqtk 1.3 to test the effect of sequencing depth on detected clonotypes. The raw public reads went through TCRdb reprocessing: fastp at Q25, MiXCR clone calling, in-frame beta chains kept. A single entry per CDR3 protein holds the most common genes and DNA from its merged rows. Here the V and J calls rest on TCRdb's processing, not on the authors' analysis. Here the sample has around 25,000 distinct CDR3 sequences; less than 25% occur a single time. 40% to 55% of the sample goes to the ten largest clones.

This clonotype has ten or more counts. Which antigen it targets is not known. Base-call qualities are not available, and no considerably larger clone is one nucleotide away. There are 14 amino acids in the CDR3, from cysteine to phenylalanine inclusive. The kept DNA is CDR3 alone, 42 bases in frame from the first base. Taken from the germline V gene (reference sequence), the CDR1 and CDR2 loops are LNHDA and SQIVND. V and J are trimmed by 3 bases and 6 bases, and the gene matches miss 6 bases of the junction. Sequenced material: a population of CD138-negative cells sorted from bone marrow. Taken with the paper, the label for cell subset or site translates to: bone marrow mononuclear cells depleted of CD138+ plasma/myeloma cells by negative magnetic selection. The source is a donor at least 40 years old with multiple myeloma. Recombination linked TRBV19 to TRBJ2-3; 7 middle bases align to TRBD2. For the CDR3, the sequence is CASSMGGGKDTQYF. The base sequence is TGTGCCAGTAGTATGGGGGGGGGTAAGGATACGCAGTATTTT.